The rows below give T cell receptor beta chains drawn from one sample of a study of T cells in Graves' hyperthyroidism and ophthalmopathy. One entry per CDR3 protein, called by TCRdb with MiXCR from the multiplex PCR reads. The sample shows around 520,000 distinct CDR3 sequences, 14% of them seen only once. Sequencing input: blood. These receptors came from a woman aged 40 to 49 with Graves' hyperthyroidism. Each CDR3 is given with its conserved first and last residue. The D gene is left open where the match is weak. Expanded clones get a size class; other rows say once, few or many, or leave the size out.

J gene	V gene	D gene	clone size	CDR3 DNA	CDR3 protein
TRBJ2-7	TRBV28	TRBD2	many	TGTGCCAGCAGTTTAGTTCTAGCGGGAGTCAACTACGAGCAGTACTTC	CASSLVLAGVNYEQYF
TRBJ1-2	TRBV27	NA	NA	TGTGCCAGCAGTTTCGTAGATGGGTCCTATGGCTACACCTTC	CASSFVDGSYGYTF
TRBJ2-3	TRBV27	TRBD2	many	TGTGCCAGCAGTTTCGGGGGGTGGGATACGCAGTATTTT	CASSFGGWDTQYF
TRBJ2-6	TRBV5-1	NA	few	TGCGCCAGCGGCCCAGGGGTTTCGTCTGGGGCCAACGTCCTGACTTTC	CASGPGVSSGANVLTF
TRBJ2-7	TRBV3-1	NA	many	TGTGCCAGCAGCCCGACACCCTCGGGAACCTACGAGCAGTACTTC	CASSPTPSGTYEQYF
TRBJ1-1	TRBV20-1	TRBD1	many	TGCAGTGCTCTCACACAGGGGGAGACTGAAGCTTTCTTT	CSALTQGETEAFF
TRBJ2-1	TRBV7-8	NA	many	TGTGCCAGCACCCTGTTTGAGGCGAGCTCCTACAATGAGCAGTTCTTC	CASTLFEASSYNEQFF
TRBJ2-2	TRBV28	NA	NA	TGTGCCAGCAGTGCATGGGGGAAGCGGCCCATCGGGGAGCTGTTTTTT	CASSAWGKRPIGELFF
TRBJ2-5	TRBV6-1	NA	many	TGTGCCAGCAGCGACCCGCACAAAGGGCAAGAGACCCAGTACTTC	CASSDPHKGQETQYF
TRBJ1-2	TRBV10-3	NA	many	TGTGCCATCAGTGATAGTGGCACAGGCTACACCTTC	CAISDSGTGYTF
TRBJ2-5	TRBV3-1	NA	NA	TGTGCCAGCAAGTCGGCAGGGAGAATTGAGACCCAGTACTTC	CASKSAGRIETQYF
TRBJ1-2	TRBV3-1	TRBD1	NA	TGTGCCAGCAGCCCCCCCCGACAGGGGCCCCTTCGGACCTTC	CASSPPRQGPLRTF
TRBJ2-5	TRBV20-1	TRBD1	many	TGCAGTGCTGAACCGGGACAGGGGTTAAGAGGGGCGGAGACCCAGTACTTC	CSAEPGQGLRGAETQYF
TRBJ2-5	TRBV28	NA	many	TGTGCCAGCAGCCCCACAGGGTCCCAGTACTTC	CASSPTGSQYF
TRBJ2-7	TRBV4-1	TRBD1	NA	TGCGCCAGCAGCCAAGATTGGGACAGGGCTTACGAGCAGTACTTC	CASSQDWDRAYEQYF
TRBJ1-4	TRBV6-1	TRBD1	NA	TGTGCCAGCAGACCGGGACAGGGGAATGAAAAACTGTTTTTT	CASRPGQGNEKLFF
TRBJ2-2	TRBV19	NA	once	TGTGCCAGTAGTAGATCCAGGGACACCGGGGAGCTGTTTTTT	CASSRSRDTGELFF
TRBJ2-6	TRBV24-1	TRBD1	NA	TGTGCCACCAGTGACACGGAACGGACAGGAGGAATCTCTGGGGCCAACGTCCTGACTTTC	CATSDTERTGGISGANVLTF
TRBJ1-2	TRBV6-1	NA	few	TGTGCCAGCCAGGGGCCCAACTATGGCTACACCTTC	CASQGPNYGYTF
TRBJ2-2	TRBV19	TRBD1	NA	TGTGCCAGTACCACCCGGCAGGGGGAGAACACCGGGGAGCTGTTTTTT	CASTTRQGENTGELFF
TRBJ2-2	TRBV19	TRBD1	NA	TGTGCCAGTAGTTCCGGGACAGTTTTGACCGGGGAGCTGTTTTTT	CASSSGTVLTGELFF
TRBJ1-2	TRBV7-2	NA	NA	TGTGCCAGCAGCATCCACGGGGTCGGGGGCTACACCTTC	CASSIHGVGGYTF
TRBJ1-4	TRBV16	NA	few	TGTGCCAGCAGCCAATCCGCCGGGTTGGAAAAACTGTTTTTT	CASSQSAGLEKLFF
TRBJ1-1	TRBV9	NA	few	TGTGCCAGCAGCTCAGATATGAACACTGAAGCTTTCTTT	CASSSDMNTEAFF
TRBJ2-2	TRBV27	NA	NA	TGTGCCAGCAGTCCCCCGGGCGATCAAATATACACCGGGGAGCTGTTTTTT	CASSPPGDQIYTGELFF
TRBJ2-2	TRBV24-1	TRBD2	NA	TGTGCCACCAGTCGATCGGGAGGGCGGACCGGGGAGCTGTTTTTT	CATSRSGGRTGELFF
TRBJ2-3	TRBV5-1	NA	many	TGCGCCAGCCGACAGCAGCTGGCTAGCACAGATACGCAGTATTTT	CASRQQLASTDTQYF
TRBJ2-7	TRBV29-1	NA	NA	TGCAGCGTTGAACCTCGACTAAGGAATCGCCGGTTGTCATACCCTTACGAGCAGTACTTC	CSVEPRLRNRRLSYPYEQYF
TRBJ2-3	TRBV9	TRBD2	many	TGTGCCAGCAGTTTAGCGGGAGATATGGATACGCAGTATTTT	CASSLAGDMDTQYF
TRBJ2-7	TRBV7-2	NA	many	TGTGCCAGCAGCTTAATAATGTACGAGCAGTACTTC	CASSLIMYEQYF
TRBJ2-1	TRBV18	NA	many	TGTGCCAGCTCACCACCGGACCGGAATGAGCAGTTCTTC	CASSPPDRNEQFF
TRBJ1-1	TRBV25-1	NA	NA	TGTGCCAGCAGTGATTCGTTGTCAAAAGCTTTCTTT	CASSDSLSKAFF
TRBJ2-3	TRBV27	TRBD2	few	TGTGCCAGCAGTCCCCTGGGTAGCGGGAGCCTCGGACGCACAGATACGCAGTATTTT	CASSPLGSGSLGRTDTQYF
TRBJ2-1	TRBV7-9	NA	NA	TGTGCCAGCAGCTATACGGAGGAGCAGTTCTTC	CASSYTEEQFF
TRBJ2-1	TRBV12-3/TRBV12-4	TRBD2	many	TGTGCCAGCAGCTGGGGGCTAGCGGGATCGGCCTACAATGAGCAGTTCTTC	CASSWGLAGSAYNEQFF
TRBJ2-1	TRBV5-1	TRBD1	many	TGCGCCAGCAGCCCCGGACAGGACAATGAGCAGTTCTTC	CASSPGQDNEQFF
TRBJ2-1	TRBV9	TRBD2	many	TGTGCCAGCAGCGTAGAGAGTAAACCCGGGACTAGCTACGACAATGAGCAGTTCTTC	CASSVESKPGTSYDNEQFF
TRBJ2-7	TRBV20-1	TRBD1	few	TGCAGTGCTGACCGGGACAGGGGCCCTTACGAGCAGTACTTC	CSADRDRGPYEQYF
TRBJ2-1	TRBV18	TRBD2	many	TGTGCCAGCTCACCAGGGAGGGGCGATGAGCAGTTCTTC	CASSPGRGDEQFF
TRBJ1-2	TRBV11-1	TRBD1	NA	TGTGCCAGCAGCGTATACGGGACAGGGGGCGGGAGGACCTTC	CASSVYGTGGGRTF
TRBJ2-5	TRBV9	TRBD1	many	TGTGCCAGCAGCGTAGCTACAGGGGGAGAGACCCAGTACTTC	CASSVATGGETQYF
TRBJ2-3	TRBV6-1	NA	many	TGTGCCAGCGGGAGCGGAGGCACAGATACGCAGTATTTT	CASGSGGTDTQYF
TRBJ2-2	TRBV28	NA	many	TGTGCCAGCAGCCTCCCAAGGCGTGAGGGCCAAGGGTCCGGGGAGCTGTTTTTT	CASSLPRREGQGSGELFF
TRBJ2-5	TRBV12-3/TRBV12-4	NA	many	TGTGCCAGCAGTGAGACGGAGGGGATTTCCCAAGAGACCCAGTACTTC	CASSETEGISQETQYF
TRBJ2-7	TRBV9	TRBD1	few	TGTGCCAGCAGCGCGGGACAGGGGGCCGCCAACGAGCAGTACTTC	CASSAGQGAANEQYF
TRBJ2-3	TRBV27	TRBD2	many	TGTGCCAGCTCCTTCCAGCGGGAGACGAGCACAGATACGCAGTATTTT	CASSFQRETSTDTQYF
TRBJ2-5	TRBV5-1	NA	few	TGCGCCAGCACCCCTGGGTCTTCAGAGACCCAGTACTTC	CASTPGSSETQYF
TRBJ2-6	TRBV2	NA	NA	TGTGCCAGCCAAGAGGTGGCAGGACCTCGTTCTGGGGCCAACGTCCTGACTTTC	CASQEVAGPRSGANVLTF
TRBJ1-5	TRBV28	NA	NA	TGTGCCAGCAGTTCTCGTTTATCGCCCCAGCATTTT	CASSSRLSPQHF
TRBJ1-2	TRBV3-1	NA	NA	TGTGCCAGCAGCCAAGGGGACGGTTTCTATGGCTACACCTTC	CASSQGDGFYGYTF
TRBJ2-7	TRBV5-4	TRBD2	NA	TGTGCCAGCAGCTTGGACCCTAGGCCCTCGGGACTAGCGGGAGGGCCCCAGGAGCAGTACTTC	CASSLDPRPSGLAGGPQEQYF
TRBJ2-2	TRBV5-1	NA	few	TGCGCCAGCAGCGGGGGAGGCGGTCGAGGAACCGGGGAGCTGTTTTTT	CASSGGGGRGTGELFF
TRBJ1-5	TRBV19	NA	NA	TGTGCCAGTAGTATCCCTCCGACAGGCTATAGCAATCAGCCCCAGCATTTT	CASSIPPTGYSNQPQHF